The 25 T cell receptor beta chains presented below share a single source sample, sequenced in a study of T cell responses to AZD1222 COVID-19 vaccine. Method: immunoSEQ multiplex PCR; TCRdb's copy keeps in-frame clones and lacks some. The repertoire holds over 130,000 clones, with 94% as singletons. The input for sequencing was peripheral blood, taken on day 0 of AZD1222 vaccination. The receptors come from an adult in good health.

The chain joins TRBV6-2 or TRBV6-3 to TRBJ2-1; 14 bases map to TRBD2. The CDR3 sequence is 15 residues long. The ends lost 5 bases at V and 9 bases at J; junction bases unmatched: 6. Germline V gene lookup returns CDR1 MNHEY and CDR2 SVGEGT. This CDR3 reads CASSKGLAGVSEQFF. The CDR3 DNA reads as TGTGCCAGCAGTAAGGGACTAGCGGGAGTGAGTGAGCAGTTCTTC.

The gene calls are TRBV6-1 and TRBJ1-2, with no clear D. The CDR3 contains 14 residues. V shed 0 bases and J shed 2 bases, with 7 bases lying between them. Germline V CDR1 and CDR2: MNHNS, SASEGT. CDR3 sequence reads: CASSEAGANYGYTF. The CDR3 coding sequence is TGTGCCAGCAGTGAAGCCGGCGCCAACTATGGCTACACCTTC.

The chain is built from TRBV9 and TRBJ2-3; TRBD1 agrees at 8 bases. J lost 2 bases, V lost 5 bases, and 10 bases had no gene match. CDR1 and CDR2 (germline): SGDLS, YYNGEE. This CDR3 has 16 amino acids. Here the CDR3 reads CASREVTGAFTDTQYF. In nucleotides, the CDR3 is TGTGCCAGCAGGGAGGTGACAGGGGCCTTCACAGATACGCAGTATTTT.

This chain links TRBV5-8 with TRBJ2-1; D call uncertain. The CDR3 covers 12 residues. V lost 2 bases and J 7 bases, leaving 7 bases between the germline ends. Per germline, CDR1 SGHTS and CDR2 YDEGEE. CDR3 region: CASSLIKNEQFF. The DNA of the CDR3 is TGTGCCAGCAGCTTAATAAAGAATGAGCAGTTCTTC. The variable domain in full, completed from reference TRBV5-8 and TRBJ2-1, reads EAGVTQSPTHLIKTRGQQATLRCSPISGHTSVYWYQQALGLGLQFLLWYDEGEERNRGNFPPRFSGRQFPNYSSELNVNALELEDSALYLCASSLIKNEQFFGPGTRLTVL.

This clone was seen only once. This chain links TRBV5-1 with TRBJ2-3, with D tentatively TRBD2 (6 bases). Germline CDR1 reads SGHRS; CDR2 reads YFSETQ. The CDR3 runs 14 residues. V lost 2 bases, J lost 6 bases, and 13 bases lay in between. The CDR3 region is CASSFGGVWDTQYF. The CDR3 DNA sequence: TGCGCCAGCAGCTTCGGCGGGGTTTGGGATACGCAGTATTTT.

The V and J genes are TRBV3-1 (or the pseudogene TRBV3-2) and TRBJ1-2; D is unclear. V was pared by 6 bases and J by 2 bases, with 10 bases between. Germline loops: CDR1 LGHDT, CDR2 YNNKEL (reference sequence). The CDR3 loop spans 13 amino acids. The CDR3 spells CASSLAANYGYTF. DNA of the CDR3: TGTGCCAGCAGTCTAGCGGCGAACTATGGCTACACCTTC.

The chain links TRBV1 to TRBJ2-7; TRBD2 was called by the table and not checked on the DNA. TRBV1 is noted as a pseudogene. The CDR3 runs 16 residues. CDR3 nucleotides: TGCACCAGCAGCCAAGGACTAGCGGGGGGGCGTTACGAGCAGTACGTC. Translating gives CTSSQGLAGGRYEQYV.

This clone occurred a few times. The genes are TRBV3-1 (or the pseudogene TRBV3-2) and TRBJ2-4; 8 bases agree with TRBD2. The CDR3 runs 19 residues. Germline V gene lookup returns CDR1 LGHDT and CDR2 YNNKEL (reference sequence). V trimming: 4 bases; J trimming: 1 base; junction bases outside the gene matches: 15. CDR3 DNA sequence: TGTGCCAGCAGCCGGGGACTAGTAACATCCCCAACGGCCAAAAACATTCAGTACTTC. It specifies CASSRGLVTSPTAKNIQYF.

This chain links TRBV4-1 with TRBJ1-5; D is uncertain. The CDR3 is 13 residues long. Germline-derived CDR1 and CDR2 are MGHRA and YSYEKL. With 5 bases removed from V and 8 bases from J, the gap between germline ends came to 13 bases. CDR3 sequence reads: CASSDTVGEPQHF. The CDR3 coding sequence is TGCGCCAGCAGCGACACCGTCGGGGAGCCCCAGCATTTT.

This chain links TRBV5-6 with TRBJ1-1, with a weak D call TRBD1 (6 bases). With 4 bases removed from V and 5 bases from J, the gap between germline ends came to 12 bases. CDR1 is SGHDT and CDR2 is YYEEEE in the germline V gene. This CDR3 region has 13 residues. The CDR3 DNA is TGTGCCAGCAGCCTCAGGGGTCGGACTGAAGCTTTCTTT. Protein sequence: CASSLRGRTEAFF. The whole variable domain, remainder taken from reference TRBV5-6 and TRBJ1-1, is DAGVTQSPTHLIKTRGQQVTLRCSPKSGHDTVSWYQQALGQGPQFIFQYYEEEERQRGNFPDRFSGHQFPNYSSELNVNALLLGDSALYLCASSLRGRTEAFFGQGTRLTVV.

V and J are TRBV10-3 and TRBJ2-3; maybe TRBD1 (6 bases). V shed 8 bases and J shed 4 bases, with 19 bases lying between them. The CDR3 contains 15 residues. Germline V gene sequence: CDR1 ENHRY, CDR2 SYGVKD. DNA of the CDR3: TGTGCCATCTCCGAAGCAGGGGTGCGCGCAGATACGCAGTATTTT. Its translation is CAISEAGVRADTQYF.

The rearrangement joins TRBV11-2 to TRBJ2-7; TRBD2 agrees at 8 bases. V was pared by 5 bases and J by 7 bases, with 7 bases of the junction left unmatched. Germline CDR1 is SGHAT and CDR2 is FQNNGV. CDR3 length: 13 residues. CDR3 nucleotide sequence: TGTGCCAGCAGCCTGACTAGCGAGGGGGAGCAGTACGTC. As protein: CASSLTSEGEQYV.

The chain joins TRBV7-2 to TRBJ1-1, with no clear D. CDR3 size: 13 residues. The V and J ends lost 5 bases and 1 base respectively, with 8 bases between them. The germline CDR1 and CDR2 sequences are SGHTA and FQGNSA. The CDR3 is CASSPNWNTEAFF. DNA of the CDR3: TGTGCCAGCAGCCCTAATTGGAACACTGAAGCTTTCTTT.

The chain carries TRBV11-2 and TRBJ2-7; TRBD1 or TRBD2 may be the D gene (5 bases each). Germline loops: CDR1 SGHAT, CDR2 FQNNGV. This CDR3 has 13 residues. The V gene lost 5 bases and the J gene lost 4 bases, with 12 bases spanning the gap. The CDR3, as DNA: TGTGCCAGCAGCCCCGGGACCCGATACGAGCAGTACGTC. Encoded protein: CASSPGTRYEQYV.

CDR3 in amino acids: CASSLGGAGGGEQFF. The CDR3 DNA follows: TGTGCCAGCAGCTTAGGCGGGGCGGGAGGCGGTGAGCAGTTCTTC. J is TRBJ2-1 and V is TRBV7-6, with TRBD2 matching over 8 bases. Germline assignment: CDR1 SGHVS and CDR2 FNYEAQ. CDR3 length: 15 residues. Unmatched junction bases numbered 8, after V lost 1 base and J lost 9 bases.

The CDR3 loop reads CASSPRGAGETQYF. CDR3 bases: TGTGCCAGCAGCCCTCGGGGGGCCGGAGAGACCCAGTACTTC. The rearrangement uses TRBV7-2 and TRBJ2-5; possibly TRBD2 for D (7 bases). Trimming took 5 bases from V and 4 from J, leaving 14 bases between them. The CDR3 totals 14 residues. CDR1 and CDR2 from the germline V gene are SGHTA and FQGNSA.

This chain joins TRBV24-1 and TRBJ2-1; the D gene is possibly TRBD2 (5 bases). V was pared by 4 bases and J by 6 bases, with 21 bases between. Germline V gene sequence: CDR1 KGHDR, CDR2 SFDVKD. The CDR3 length is 17 residues. The DNA of the CDR3 is TGTGCCACCAGTGAGAGTGGAGGAACCCGGCCCCCCAATGAGCAGTTCTTC. It yields the protein CATSESGGTRPPNEQFF.

The rearrangement uses TRBV4-1 and TRBJ2-7, with TRBD2 matching over 7 bases. The CDR3 contains 16 residues. Trimming cost V 1 base and J 0 bases; bases outside gene matches: 6. Per germline, CDR1 MGHRA and CDR2 YSYEKL. The CDR3 is CASSQVKRGASYEQYV. CDR3 sequence (DNA): TGCGCCAGCAGCCAAGTGAAGCGGGGTGCCTCCTACGAGCAGTACGTC.

J is TRBJ2-7 and V is TRBV6-6; D is uncertain. The germline CDR1 and CDR2 sequences are MNHNY and SVGAGI (reference sequence). This CDR3 region has 13 residues. V gave up 2 bases and J gave up 2 bases, with 7 bases separating them. Written as DNA, the CDR3 is TGTGCCAGCAGTTACAGGCCTACCTACGAGCAGTACGTC. Translated: CASSYRPTYEQYV.

This chain links TRBV5-4 with TRBJ2-2, with 9 bases matching TRBD1. The CDR3 covers 16 residues. Germline-derived CDR1 and CDR2 are SGHNT and YYREEE (reference sequence). J was trimmed by 5 bases and V by 3 bases; bases with no gene match: 8. The CDR3 DNA reads as TGTGCCAGCAGCTCCATGGACAGGGGCCGGACCGGGGAGCTGTTTTTT. It specifies CASSSMDRGRTGELFF.

This clone was observed a handful of times. This chain uses TRBV10-3 with TRBJ1-2; D may be TRBD1 (5 bases). Germline CDR1 ENHRY, CDR2 SYGVKD. The CDR3 loop spans 16 amino acids. V shed 1 base and J shed 0 bases, with 12 bases lying between them. The CDR3 DNA is TGTGCCATCAGTGAGTGGGGACGGTCAGCTAACTATGGCTACACCTTC. Translating it yields CAISEWGRSANYGYTF.

The rearrangement uses TRBV4-3 and TRBJ2-1, with 14 bases fitting TRBD2. Germline V gene data show CDR1 as LGHNA and CDR2 as YSLEER. Trimming took 1 base from V and 0 from J; bases not matched to a gene: 5. CDR3 length: 19 residues. In nucleotides, the CDR3 is TGCGCCAGCAGCCAAGGACTAGCGGGAGGGTTAAGCTCCTACAATGAGCAGTTCTTC. It translates to CASSQGLAGGLSSYNEQFF.

J is TRBJ1-5 and V is TRBV6-5; no definite D call. The CDR3 sequence is 15 residues long. The V gene's germline CDR1 is MNHEY and CDR2 SVGAGI. V lost 6 bases, J lost 0 bases, and 12 bases lay in between. The CDR3 sequence: CASSRLFISNQPQHF. The CDR3 nucleotides are TGTGCCAGCAGCCGACTTTTCATTAGCAATCAGCCCCAGCATTTT.

The V gene is TRBV9, the J gene TRBJ1-1; D not certain. V lost 10 bases to trimming and J lost 1 base, with 14 bases between them. Germline loops: CDR1 SGDLS, CDR2 YYNGEE. The CDR3 contains 13 residues. CDR3 amino acids: CAGKREGNTEAFF. CDR3 DNA sequence: TGTGCCGGGAAAAGGGAGGGGAACACTGAAGCTTTCTTT. The variable domain in full, completed from reference TRBV9 and TRBJ1-1, reads DSGVTQTPKHLITATGQRVTLRCSPRSGDLSVYWYQQSLDQGLQFLIQYYNGEERAKGNILERFSAQQFPDLHSELNLSSLELGDSALYFCAGKREGNTEAFFGQGTRLTVV.

The V gene is TRBV4-2, the J gene TRBJ2-3; 8 nucleotides line up with TRBD2. The germline gives CDR1 LGHNA, CDR2 YNFKEQ. The J segment lost 2 bases and the V segment lost 0 bases, leaving 10 bases of the junction unmatched. The CDR3 extends over 18 amino acids. The CDR3, as DNA: TGTGCCAGCAGCCAAGATGAGAGCGGGGGATCAACCACAGATACGCAGTATTTT. Translated: CASSQDESGGSTTDTQYF.